This T cell receptor beta chain was documented in a study of CD8 T cells in ankylosing spondylitis. General study results and limits: Roughly 8 highly homologous variants made up a TCR beta motif, and this motif appeared characteristic of ankylosing spondylitis blood. Some of these motif variants have turned up before, in reports on reactive arthritis synovial fluid and blood.

Concerning this clonotype itself: Its antigen remains unidentified.

Trimming cost V 4 bases and J 7 bases, with 11 bases left between them. CDR3 length: 13 amino acids. TCRdb analysed the 5' RACE reads with MiXCR anew, one entry per CDR3 protein. Here the sample spans almost 400,000 distinct CDR3 sequences, more than 20% being singletons. The chain combines TRBV12-3 or TRBV12-4 with TRBJ2-1, with D unclear. This TCR was sampled from a male donor with ankylosing spondylitis. The specimen sequenced was blood, either unsorted or a sorted T cell fraction (not recorded which). The CDR3 sequence: CASSSLTRNEQFF. The CDR3 nucleotides are TGTGCCAGCAGTTCCCTTACGCGGAATGAGCAGTTCTTC.